This T cell receptor beta chain appears in the sequencing data of a study of early T cells in non-severe SARS-CoV-2 infection. Overall study findings and caveats: Matching results from VDJdb favored anti-spike CD8 responses, leaving private and CD4 specificities undetected.

Researchers attached unique molecular identifiers to individual cDNA molecules. From the 5' RACE reads, TCRdb called clonotypes with MiXCR, one entry per CDR3 protein. The table lists fewer than 85,000 distinct CDR3 sequences, approximately 15% of them singletons, with 1.4% in the top ten. In this sample, this clonotype turned up many times. Its antigen remains unknown. The ends lost 5 bases at V and 3 bases at J; junction bases unmatched: 10. The germline V gene encodes CDR1 SGHVS and CDR2 FQNEAQ. This CDR3 contains 17 residues. Sequencing input: whole blood. The TCR originated in an adult who was a healthcare worker with PCR-confirmed SARS-CoV-2 infection or an uninfected control (not recorded which). The V and J genes are TRBV7-8 and TRBJ2-2, with 9 positions matching TRBD2. CDR3 sequence: CASSPSSGGTYTGELFF. The CDR3 coding sequence is TGTGCCAGCAGCCCGTCAAGCGGGGGGACCTACACCGGGGAGCTGTTTTTT. Based on the CDR3 plus reference TRBV7-8 and TRBJ2-2, the full variable domain is GAGVSQSPRYKVAKRGQDVALRCDPISGHVSLFWYQQALGQGPEFLTYFQNEAQLDKSGLPSDRFFAERPEGSVSTLKIQRTQQEDSAVYLCASSPSSGGTYTGELFFGEGSRLTVL.